The sequence of this TCR beta chain was determined in a study of blood T cell repertoires in COVID-19. Background on the study: Material from acute and convalescent COVID-19 was sourced from the United States, Italy and Spain.

V gave up 6 bases and J gave up 12 bases; unmatched junction bases: 10. Germline-derived CDR1 and CDR2 are LGHDT and YNNKEL (reference sequence). The CDR3 spans 14 residues. Study processing details: Estimation of nucleated cell counts relied on the amplification of reference gene primers. The method was immunoSEQ multiplex PCR; TCRdb's version includes in-frame clones alone and lacks a portion of them. For V, J and clone size, that table is used; D and trimming come from the DNA. The sample yields 130,000 to 150,000 clones, around nine tenths seen once. This TCR was sampled from a middle-aged woman with acute or convalescent COVID-19. Sequenced: peripheral blood. The V and J genes are TRBV3-1 (or the pseudogene TRBV3-2) and TRBJ1-6; 8 bases are shared with TRBD1. The chain's CDR3 is CASRLQGGPLPLHF. CDR3 nucleotide sequence: TGTGCCAGCAGACTACAGGGGGGTCCGTTACCCCTCCACTTT.